The 12 T cell receptor beta chains below come from one sample, sequenced in a study of cytomegalovirus exposure and HLA in healthy donors (dated by TCRdb to between 2016 and 2019). The library was prepared using the immunoSEQ multiplex PCR assay. For the multiplex PCR, a mixture combining 60 forward primers for TCR Vbeta segments and 13 reverse primers for TCR Jbeta segments was used. The clones in this table, taken by TCRdb from immuneACCESS, are in-frame only. Not every clone is retained; where verified, under half of the shortfall comes from an unresolved V gene, and the cause of the rest is unknown. Recorded for this sample are roughly 33,000 clones; around three quarters of them occurred a single time. Roughly 6% of the sample comes from the top ten. The specimen was PBMCs. Receptor source: a male donor in good health and CMV-seronegative.

The chain employs TRBV7-2 and TRBJ1-1; D ambiguous. The germline CDR1 and CDR2 sequences are SGHTA and FQGNSA. The CDR3 has 13 residues. The ends were cut back, 3 bases at V and 0 bases at J, with 5 bases in the middle. CDR3 residues: CASSFNLNTEAFF. The CDR3 nucleotides read TGTGCCAGCAGCTTCAATCTGAACACTGAAGCTTTCTTT.

The V gene is TRBV10-3, the J gene TRBJ1-5, with D tentatively TRBD1 (5 bases). This CDR3 region has 15 residues. The germline V and J ends were trimmed by 3 bases and 1 base, with 10 bases remaining between them. Germline V lookup: CDR1 ENHRY, CDR2 SYGVKD. The CDR3 nucleotides are TGTGCCATCAGTGAAGCGGGGCAAAGCAATCAGCCCCAGCATTTT. It codes for CAISEAGQSNQPQHF.

This clone occurred a few times. This chain uses TRBV30 with TRBJ1-2, with TRBD1 matching 7 bases. This CDR3 spans 13 amino acids. V gave up 0 bases and J gave up 7 bases; unmatched junction bases: 5. CDR1 and CDR2 from the germline V gene are GTSNPN and SVGIG (reference sequence). In DNA, the CDR3 is TGTGCCTGGAGTGTAAATCAGGGGGTTGGCTACACCTTC. Amino acid sequence: CAWSVNQGVGYTF.

The J gene is TRBJ1-3, the V gene TRBV13, with D perhaps matching TRBD1 (6 bases). Germline V gene data show CDR1 as PRHDT and CDR2 as FYEKMQ (reference sequence). This CDR3 spans 17 amino acids. V was shortened by 5 bases and J by 0 bases, with 17 bases between the two germline ends. The CDR3 protein is CASSPDRNSPSGNTIYF. The CDR3 region has the DNA TGTGCCAGCAGCCCGGACAGAAACAGCCCCTCTGGAAACACCATATATTTT.

This clone has more than one count but fewer than ten. V gene TRBV9 combines with J gene TRBJ1-1, with D perhaps TRBD1 (5 bases). Per germline, CDR1 SGDLS and CDR2 YYNGEE. The ends were cut back, 4 bases at V and 4 bases at J, with 17 bases in the middle. CDR3 length: 15 amino acids. CDR3 nucleotides: TGTGCCAGCAGCCCCCGGGTAGGGGTGGCCACTGAAGCTTTCTTT. Its protein is CASSPRVGVATEAFF.

The chain uses TRBV11-2 and TRBJ1-6, with 7 positions matching TRBD1. CDR3 length equals 14 residues. The V segment lost 5 bases and the J segment 5 bases; nucleotides outside the gene matches: 3. Germline CDR1 and CDR2: SGHAT and FQNNGV. The chain's CDR3 is CASSGTVNNSPLHF. CDR3 coding DNA: TGTGCCAGCAGCGGGACAGTGAATAATTCACCCCTCCACTTT.

This chain joins TRBV27 and TRBJ2-1, with 12 bases lining up with TRBD1. Germline values: CDR1 MNHEY, CDR2 SMNVEV (reference sequence). Trimming took 6 bases from V and 8 from J; bases not matched to a gene: 5. The CDR3 totals 14 residues. The CDR3 loop reads CASRPGTGGYEQFF. DNA for the CDR3: TGTGCCAGCAGGCCCGGGACAGGGGGCTATGAGCAGTTCTTC.

As to this clone: A read error may produce the germline difference seen at one junction end. The chain has TRBV7-7 and TRBJ2-5, with 12 bases matching TRBD2. Germline CDR1 SSHAT, CDR2 FNYEAQ (reference sequence). CDR3 length equals 15 residues. CDR3 loop: CASSLGLAGQETQYF. In DNA form, the CDR3 reads TGTGCTAGCAGCTTAGGACTAGCGGGGCAAGAGACCCAGTACTTC.

The J gene is TRBJ1-1, the V gene TRBV7-6; unclear D gene. CDR1 and CDR2 from the germline V gene are SGHVS and FNYEAQ. The CDR3 has 14 residues. V shed 5 bases and J shed 6 bases, with 16 bases lying between them. This chain's CDR3 is CASSPLLGFAEAFF. The CDR3 nucleotides read TGTGCCAGCAGCCCTTTGCTCGGGTTCGCTGAAGCTTTCTTT.

In its sample, this clone was seen a few times. The chain joins TRBV7-9 to TRBJ1-5; unclear D gene. CDR1 and CDR2 from the germline V gene are SEHNR and FQNEAQ (reference sequence). V dropped 1 base and J dropped 6 bases, with 13 bases sitting between them. The CDR3 loop spans 15 amino acids. CDR3 coding DNA: TGTGCCAGCAGCTTAGGAAGCAATGGAGGTCAGCCCCAGCATTTT. Translating gives CASSLGSNGGQPQHF.

This clone was counted a few times. This chain joins TRBV6-5 and TRBJ1-1; TRBD1 is a possible D gene (6 bases). Per germline, CDR1 MNHEY and CDR2 SVGAGI. Trimming stripped 6 bases from V and 0 bases from J, with 8 bases between. The CDR3 has 13 residues. CDR3 in amino acids: CASRQGLNTEAFF. CDR3 bases: TGTGCCAGCAGGCAGGGGTTGAACACTGAAGCTTTCTTT.

The chain links TRBV5-1 to TRBJ2-3, with D perhaps TRBD2 (6 bases). Germline CDR1 is SGHRS and CDR2 is YFSETQ. The CDR3 spans 16 residues. With 4 bases removed from V and 3 bases from J, the gap between germline ends came to 18 bases. CDR3 nucleotides: TGCGCCAGCAGCGGGGGACTTCCCTCGGGGACAGATACGCAGTATTTT. Protein product: CASSGGLPSGTDTQYF.